A single sample gave rise to the 23 T cell receptor beta chains below, sequenced in a study of early T cells in non-severe SARS-CoV-2 infection. From the 5' RACE reads, TCRdb called clonotypes with MiXCR, one entry per CDR3 protein. The sample holds 80,000 to 95,000 distinct CDR3 sequences, roughly 17% seen once. Sequencing was performed on whole blood, taken at baseline. These receptor sequences come from an adult who was a healthcare worker with PCR-confirmed SARS-CoV-2 infection or an uninfected control (not recorded which).

V usage is TRBV9 and J usage is TRBJ2-1; D perhaps matches TRBD2 (6 bases). This CDR3 comprises 15 residues. Germline V gene sequence: CDR1 SGDLS, CDR2 YYNGEE. The V and J ends lost 4 bases and 2 bases respectively, with 13 bases between them. The CDR3 nucleotides are TGTGCCAGCAGCTTCGGGGGAATCCCCTACAATGAGCAGTTCTTC. It yields the protein CASSFGGIPYNEQFF.

This clonotype was counted many times. The V gene is TRBV4-1, the J gene TRBJ2-7; TRBD2 agrees at 12 bases. The ends lost 1 base at V and 6 bases at J; junction bases unmatched: 4. The CDR3 is 15 amino acids. CDR1 MGHRA and CDR2 YSYEKL come from the germline V gene. Here the CDR3 reads CASSQGLAGVGEQYF. The CDR3 DNA sequence: TGCGCCAGCAGCCAAGGACTAGCGGGAGTCGGCGAGCAGTACTTC.

The chain is built from TRBV18 and TRBJ2-7; 7 bases map to TRBD2. The J segment lost 5 bases and the V segment lost 3 bases, leaving 4 bases of the junction unmatched. Germline V gene data show CDR1 as KGHSH and CDR2 as LQKENI. CDR3 length equals 13 residues. CDR3 region: CASSPEGGDEQYF. The CDR3 region has the DNA TGTGCCAGCTCACCCGAGGGAGGGGACGAGCAGTACTTC.

The V and J genes are TRBV6-2 or TRBV6-3 and TRBJ2-2; no clear D. CDR3 size: 14 residues. Germline CDR1 is MNHEY and CDR2 is SVGEGT. Trimming stripped 2 bases from V and 6 bases from J, with 10 bases between. The CDR3 region has the DNA TGTGCCAGCAGTTACGCGACCCGGGCCGGGGAGCTGTTTTTT. Translating it yields CASSYATRAGELFF.

The chain links TRBV11-2 to TRBJ2-1; D gene ambiguous. Between the trimmed V and J ends, which lost 3 bases and 6 bases, there was a span of 12 bases. Germline V CDR1 and CDR2: SGHAT, FQNNGV. CDR3 length: 14 residues. The CDR3 reads CASSLMDSTNEQFF. For the CDR3, the DNA is TGTGCCAGCAGCTTGATGGATTCTACCAATGAGCAGTTCTTC.

This clonotype was observed many times. The chain carries TRBV7-9 and TRBJ2-3; D remains unclear. Per the germline V gene, CDR1 is SEHNR and CDR2 is FQNEAQ (reference sequence). The CDR3 is 15 residues long. V lost 0 bases, J lost 4 bases, and 11 bases lay in between. CDR3 bases: TGTGCCAGCAGCTTAGCCGCGGTTGTCTCAGATACGCAGTATTTT. Residues: CASSLAAVVSDTQYF.

This clonotype occurred a few times. The chain is built from TRBV5-1 and TRBJ2-5; a possible D gene is TRBD2 (5 bases). Germline lookup yields CDR1 SGHRS and CDR2 YFSETQ. The CDR3 contains 16 residues. V was clipped by 0 bases and J by 1 base, with 13 bases between them. The CDR3 sequence: CASSLGAGNFQETQYF. The CDR3 DNA sequence: TGCGCCAGCAGCTTGGGCGCCGGGAACTTCCAAGAGACCCAGTACTTC.

This chain uses TRBV5-5 with TRBJ2-7, with a tentative D call TRBD2 (5 bases). Trimming left V 4 bases short and J 3 bases short, with 17 bases between. The CDR3 contains 15 residues. The germline CDR1 and CDR2 sequences are SGHKS and YYEKEE (reference sequence). DNA for the CDR3: TGTGCCAGCAGCCCGGCTTATTTAGGAGGCTACGAGCAGTACTTC. Encoded protein: CASSPAYLGGYEQYF.

This clonotype appeared a few times. This rearrangement joins TRBV7-8 to TRBJ1-3; weak D call: TRBD1 (6 bases). The CDR3 consists of 14 residues. The V gene's germline CDR1 is SGHVS and CDR2 FQNEAQ. The ends were cut back, 5 bases at V and 2 bases at J, with 10 bases in the middle. The CDR3 DNA is TGTGCCAGCAGCCTTGGGACAACTGGAAACACCATATATTTT. Translating gives CASSLGTTGNTIYF.

V is TRBV7-9 and J is TRBJ2-7; D not certain. This CDR3 region has 12 residues. Germline loops: CDR1 SEHNR, CDR2 FQNEAQ (reference sequence). V was trimmed by 2 bases and J by 7 bases, leaving 9 bases between them. CDR3 nucleotide sequence: TGTGCCAGCAGCTTAACCGACGGGGAGCAGTACTTC. This codes for CASSLTDGEQYF.

This clonotype has more than one count but fewer than ten. The chain joins TRBV7-7 to TRBJ2-2, with a tentative D call TRBD2 (5 bases). The germline V gene encodes CDR1 SSHAT and CDR2 FNYEAQ (reference sequence). CDR3 size: 14 residues. Trimming pared 1 base from V and 5 bases from J, leaving 8 bases between. The CDR3 loop reads CASSLELATGELFF. The CDR3, as DNA: TGTGCCAGCAGCTTAGAGTTAGCGACCGGGGAGCTGTTTTTT.

A few counts support this clonotype. The rearrangement links TRBV4-1 to TRBJ2-6, with D possibly TRBD1 on 5 matching bases. V lost 0 bases to trimming and J lost 0 bases, with 12 bases between them. The CDR3 is 18 residues long. The germline V gene has CDR1 MGHRA and CDR2 YSYEKL. CDR3 coding DNA: TGCGCCAGCAGCCAAGAAGACAGCTGGCCCTCTGGGGCCAACGTCCTGACTTTC. This sequence encodes CASSQEDSWPSGANVLTF.

The gene calls are TRBV20-1 and TRBJ2-7; D call uncertain. Germline loops: CDR1 DFQATT, CDR2 SNEGSKA (reference sequence). The germline V and J ends were trimmed by 3 bases and 9 bases, with 12 bases remaining between them. The CDR3 contains 11 residues. The CDR3 coding sequence is TGCAGTGCTAGTGATGGTCTGGGGCAGTACTTC. It translates to CSASDGLGQYF.

The rearrangement uses TRBV6-5 and TRBJ1-6, with TRBD1 as a possible D gene (6 bases). The CDR3 sequence is 14 residues long. Trimming left V 5 bases short and J 6 bases short, with 11 bases between. Germline lookup yields CDR1 MNHEY and CDR2 SVGAGI. CDR3: CASSRRGLNSPLHF. The CDR3 DNA is TGTGCCAGCAGTAGGCGGGGGCTTAATTCACCCCTCCACTTT.

The chain joins TRBV20-1 to TRBJ2-5; D might be TRBD2 (5 bases). The CDR3 loop spans 12 amino acids. Germline V gives CDR1 DFQATT, CDR2 SNEGSKA (reference sequence). V shed 3 bases and J shed 3 bases, with 8 bases lying between them. CDR3 sequence (DNA): TGCAGTGCTAGCGTGAGGGAAGAGACCCAGTACTTC. Residues: CSASVREETQYF.

In this sample, this clonotype turned up a few times. The chain is built from TRBV5-1 and TRBJ1-1, with D possibly being TRBD1 (6 bases). The CDR3 consists of 16 residues. V was shortened by 3 bases and J by 1 base, with 16 bases between the two germline ends. Germline-derived CDR1 and CDR2 are SGHRS and YFSETQ. DNA of the CDR3: TGCGCCAGCAGCTCCGGACAGTCTCTTTCGAACACTGAAGCTTTCTTT. Its protein is CASSSGQSLSNTEAFF.

In nucleotides, the CDR3 is TGTGCCAGCAGTTTATCCTTCGCGGCTGACGGGCTGTTCTTC. Its protein product is CASSLSFAADGLFF. The V gene is TRBV28, the J gene TRBJ2-1; D unclear. This CDR3 has 14 residues. Trimming stripped 1 base from V and 15 bases from J, with 19 bases between. CDR1 is MDHEN and CDR2 is SYDVKM in the germline V gene. The full variable domain, in which reference TRBV28 and TRBJ2-1 provide the parts outside the CDR3, is DVKVTQSSRYLVKRTGEKVFLECVQDMDHENMFWYRQDPGLGLRLIYFSYDVKMKEKGDIPEGYSVSREKKERFSLILESASTNQTSMYLCASSLSFAADGLFFGPGTRLTVL.

The chain links TRBV20-1 to TRBJ2-6; D is unresolved. Germline CDR1 reads DFQATT; CDR2 reads SNEGSKA (reference sequence). CDR3 length: 15 residues. V lost 0 bases, J lost 0 bases, and 6 bases lay in between. The CDR3 sequence is CSARDRLSGANVLTF. CDR3 DNA: TGCAGTGCTAGAGATCGTCTCTCTGGGGCCAACGTCCTGACTTTC.

The chain has TRBV20-1 and TRBJ1-5, with D hard to call. Germline CDR1 reads DFQATT; CDR2 reads SNEGSKA (reference sequence). The CDR3 spans 12 residues. Trimming shortened V by 5 bases and J by 5 bases, and 10 bases separated the two germline ends. Here the CDR3 reads CSASSSDQPQHF. CDR3 coding DNA: TGCAGTGCTTCCTCCTCTGATCAGCCCCAGCATTTT.

In this sample, this clonotype turned up many times. The chain employs TRBV27 and TRBJ2-1; 15 nucleotides match TRBD2. V trimming: 7 bases; J trimming: 7 bases; junction bases outside the gene matches: 5. The CDR3 has 15 residues. Germline V CDR1 and CDR2: MNHEY, SMNVEV (reference sequence). CDR3 coding DNA: TGTGCCAGCAAGGGACTAGCGGGAGGAGATAATGAGCAGTTCTTC. It yields the protein CASKGLAGGDNEQFF.

There are a few counts of this clonotype. This chain connects TRBV7-2 to TRBJ2-7, with D possibly being TRBD1 (5 bases). Trimming took off 5 bases at V and 1 base at J, with 27 bases between the two ends. The V gene's germline CDR1 is SGHTA and CDR2 FQGNSA. This CDR3 has 19 residues. CDR3 nucleotide sequence: TGTGCCAGCAGCGCACCCCCGGTGACAGTCGGAACCAAATCCTACGAGCAGTACTTC. It specifies CASSAPPVTVGTKSYEQYF.

The CDR3 region is CSARKGGGGSFYNEQFF. The CDR3 bases are TGCAGTGCTAGAAAAGGGGGCGGCGGGAGCTTCTACAATGAGCAGTTCTTC. This chain joins TRBV20-1 and TRBJ2-1; TRBD1 or TRBD2 may be the D gene (7 bases each). This CDR3 contains 17 residues. The V end lost 2 bases, the J end lost 3 bases, and 20 bases lay between the germline ends. The germline V gene has CDR1 DFQATT and CDR2 SNEGSKA (reference sequence).

This chain links TRBV28 with TRBJ2-5; D is possibly TRBD1 (5 bases). Germline loops: CDR1 MDHEN, CDR2 SYDVKM. V was pared by 1 base and J by 1 base, with 10 bases between. The CDR3 totals 15 residues. CDR3 in amino acids: CASSLFRQTQETQYF. The DNA for the CDR3 is TGTGCCAGCAGTTTATTTAGACAGACCCAAGAGACCCAGTACTTC.